This TCR beta chain appears in the sequencing data of a study of immune evolution from preneoplasia to lung adenocarcinoma. Data came from immunoSEQ multiplex PCR; TCRdb stores just in-frame clones and leaves some out. Among more than 7,500 clones, over 60% were seen once, and the ten largest hold 4.5% to 5%. Study outcomes and limitations: Clonality was highest in normal lung, lower in later-stage lesions apparently.

Points on this clone: The antigen is undetermined.

This CDR3 region has 16 residues. From germline, CDR1 is KGHSH and CDR2 LQKENI. The germline V and J ends were trimmed by 0 bases and 2 bases, with 11 bases remaining between them. Each case's diagnosis was confirmed by two pathologists on H&E. The gene calls are TRBV18 and TRBJ1-5; TRBD1 might be the D (6 bases). This TCR was sampled from a person aged 65 to 85 with lung adenocarcinoma. Some clones in this sample may be carry-over from other donors' samples. The specimen sequenced was FFPE minimally invasive lung adenocarcinoma tissue. CDR3 DNA: TGTGCCAGCTCACCACCGGGCAGGGGAGGCAATCAGCCCCAGCATTTT. Its protein product is CASSPPGRGGNQPQHF.